The sequence of this T cell receptor (beta chain) was determined in a study of CD4 and CD8 cells across lung adenocarcinoma regions. The patients had localized lung adenocarcinoma, a non-small cell subtype. TCRdb reanalysed the PCR reads using MiXCR and keeps one entry per CDR3 protein. The sample has around 12,000 distinct CDR3 sequences, less than 70% seen once. Sequenced sample: CD8+ T cells from the margin of a lung tumor. The receptor was derived from a female donor with lung adenocarcinoma. The CD4 and CD8 labels of this study may be unreliable.

CDR3 sequence: CASSLEVVLAEQFF. CDR3 in DNA: TGTGCCAGCAGCTTAGAGGTGGTTCTAGCGGAACAGTTCTTC. J is TRBJ2-5 and V is TRBV7-6; 7 bases align to TRBD2. The DNA end is more similar to TRBJ2-1, so the J call may be wrong. Looked up from germline, CDR1 is SGHVS and CDR2 is FNYEAQ. The CDR3 is 14 residues long.